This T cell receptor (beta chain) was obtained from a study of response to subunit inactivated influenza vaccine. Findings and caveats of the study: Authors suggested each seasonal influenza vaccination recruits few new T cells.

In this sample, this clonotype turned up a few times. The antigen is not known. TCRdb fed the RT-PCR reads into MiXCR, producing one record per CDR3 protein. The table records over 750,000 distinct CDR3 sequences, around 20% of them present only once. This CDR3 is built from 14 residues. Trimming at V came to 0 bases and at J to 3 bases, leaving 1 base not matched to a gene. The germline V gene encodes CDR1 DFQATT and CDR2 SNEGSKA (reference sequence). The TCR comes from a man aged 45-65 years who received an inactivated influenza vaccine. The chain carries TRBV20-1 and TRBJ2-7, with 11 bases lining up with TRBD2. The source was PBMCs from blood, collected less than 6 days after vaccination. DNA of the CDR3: TGCAGTGCTAGAGATAGCGGGAGGGGCTACGAGCAGTACTTC. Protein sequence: CSARDSGRGYEQYF.